A selection of T cell receptor beta chains follows, all from one sample in a study of OX40 agonist ivuxolimab in advanced cancers. Profiled with immunoSEQ multiplex PCR; TCRdb holds only in-frame clones, not every one. Here the sample spans about 110,000 clones, approximately 89% being singletons. The starting material was CD4+ or CD8+ T cells sorted from blood, obtained in a trial of the OX40 agonist ivuxolimab. The receptors were gathered from an adult with an advanced solid tumor such as melanoma, head and neck, liver or kidney cancer. Each CDR3 is given with its conserved first and last residue. D genes are given only for firm matches. Part of the rows lack a size; the others show once, few, many or a class for expanded clones.

V gene	J gene	clone size	D gene	CDR3 DNA	CDR3 protein
TRBV7-9	TRBJ2-7	NA	NA	TGTGCCAGCAGCTACGGGACAGCGGGTCGGGAGCAGTACTTC	CASSYGTAGREQYF
TRBV27	TRBJ1-6	NA	TRBD1	TGTGCCAGCAGTTTGGGCCGGGACAGACATTCACCCCTCCACTTT	CASSLGRDRHSPLHF
TRBV7-9	TRBJ2-1	NA	TRBD1	TGTGCCAGCAGCCGACAGGGATACAATGAGCAGTTCTTC	CASSRQGYNEQFF
TRBV15	TRBJ1-2	NA	TRBD1	TGTGCCACCAGCAGAGATACACAGGGGAAAGGCTACACCTTC	CATSRDTQGKGYTF
TRBV29-1	TRBJ1-4	NA	NA	TGCAGCGTTGAAGACCGGGCCGTGGGTGAAAAACTGTTTTTT	CSVEDRAVGEKLFF
TRBV7-9	TRBJ1-1	NA	NA	TGTGCCAGCAGCTTAAATGAGCGGGAAGCTTTCTTT	CASSLNEREAFF
TRBV6-5	TRBJ2-7	NA	NA	TGTGCCAGCAGCCCGGGAGGGGGCGGTTACGAGCAGTACTTC	CASSPGGGGYEQYF
TRBV15	TRBJ1-6	few	NA	TGTGCCACCAGCAGAGATCTGGACTCTACGCGGGGGGAACTGAATTCACCCCTCCACTTT	CATSRDLDSTRGELNSPLHF
TRBV28	TRBJ2-7	NA	TRBD2	TGTGCCAGCAGTGTAGCGGGAGGGCCGGCCTACGAGCAGTACTTC	CASSVAGGPAYEQYF
TRBV2	TRBJ2-6	NA	TRBD1	TGTGCCAGCACCTTAGCCGGACAGGTCCCTGGGGCCAACGTCCTGACTTTC	CASTLAGQVPGANVLTF
TRBV11-2	TRBJ2-1	NA	NA	TGTGCCAGCAGCTTAGATTCAAGCGTTCACAATGAGCAGTTCTTC	CASSLDSSVHNEQFF
TRBV4-2	TRBJ2-7	NA	TRBD2	TGTGCCAGCAGCCAATCAAGCGGGAGAGACTACGAGCAGTACTTC	CASSQSSGRDYEQYF
TRBV5-5	TRBJ1-1	NA	NA	TGTGCCAGCAGCTTCCCCGGGGGCAAGGCTTTCTTT	CASSFPGGKAFF
TRBV7-2	TRBJ2-7	NA	NA	TGTGCCAGCCTAGGGCCGCTGGCCTACGAGCAGTACTTC	CASLGPLAYEQYF
TRBV30	TRBJ2-7	NA	TRBD2	TGTGCCTGGAGTGTAGGGGAGGGGCCCACCTACGAGCAGTACTTC	CAWSVGEGPTYEQYF
TRBV7-9	TRBJ1-1	NA	NA	TGTGCCAGCAGCTTAATGGGTGAAGCTTTCTTT	CASSLMGEAFF
TRBV18	TRBJ2-7	NA	TRBD2	TGTGCCAGCTCACCACAGCGGGAGAGGGAGCAGTACTTC	CASSPQREREQYF
TRBV5-6	TRBJ2-5	NA	NA	TGTGCCAGCGCCCTTGGTCCTCAGGGGCAAGAGACCCAGTACTTC	CASALGPQGQETQYF
TRBV9	TRBJ1-2	NA	NA	TGTGCCAGCAGCGTAGAGTATGGCAGAGACTATGGCTACACCTTC	CASSVEYGRDYGYTF
TRBV28	TRBJ2-7	NA	TRBD2	TGTGCCAGCCAGATTACTAGCGGATATTCCTACGAGCAGTACTTC	CASQITSGYSYEQYF
TRBV4-3	TRBJ2-1	NA	NA	TGCGCCAGCAGCCCAAGGACCGTATCCTACAATGAGCAGTTCTTC	CASSPRTVSYNEQFF
TRBV6-5	TRBJ2-3	NA	NA	TGTGCCAGCAGTTACTCAAGAGGGTCCTTCACAGATACGCAGTATTTT	CASSYSRGSFTDTQYF
TRBV19	TRBJ1-4	NA	NA	TGTGCCAGTAGTTTGAGGGGGGCGGTTACTAATGAAAAACTGTTTTTT	CASSLRGAVTNEKLFF
TRBV7-6	TRBJ1-3	NA	NA	TGTGCCAGCAGCTTAGTCGGTTATTCTGGAAACACCATATATTTT	CASSLVGYSGNTIYF
TRBV7-2	TRBJ2-7	NA	TRBD1	TGTGCCAGCAGCCGACAGGGGGCCCCCGAAGCCTACGAGCAGTACTTC	CASSRQGAPEAYEQYF
TRBV6-1	TRBJ1-5	NA	TRBD1	TGTGCCAGCAGTGAATACCCGGACAGGGGGCCCCAGCATTTT	CASSEYPDRGPQHF
TRBV5-1	TRBJ2-5	NA	TRBD2	TGCGCCAGCAGCTTGGACCCGGCTAGCGGGGTAGGTCCGCGGGAGACCCAGTACTTC	CASSLDPASGVGPRETQYF
TRBV18	TRBJ2-3	NA	TRBD2	TGTGCCAGCTCACCACAAATAAGCGGGGGAGGGACAGATACGCAGTATTTT	CASSPQISGGGTDTQYF
TRBV5-4	TRBJ2-5	NA	TRBD2	TGTGCCAGCAGCTCTAGCGGGGAAGAGACCCAGTACTTC	CASSSSGEETQYF
TRBV6-6	TRBJ2-6	NA	NA	TGTGCCAGCAGTTACTTACCTGGAGACGGGGCCAACGTCCTGACTTTC	CASSYLPGDGANVLTF
TRBV5-1	TRBJ1-2	once	NA	TGCGCCAGCAGTTCGGACACCACATTAGGTTATGGCTACACCTTC	CASSSDTTLGYGYTF
TRBV5-6	TRBJ2-4	NA	NA	TGTGCCAGCAGGGAGCTTGGGGAATCCAAAAACATTCAGTACTTC	CASRELGESKNIQYF
TRBV4-3	TRBJ1-2	NA	TRBD1	TGCGCCAGCAGCCAAGCCACGGGACAGGGGATTACCTATGGCTACACCTTC	CASSQATGQGITYGYTF
TRBV2	TRBJ2-2	NA	NA	TGTGCCAGCAGCCCCCCCGGAAGGGACACCGGGGAGCTGTTTTTT	CASSPPGRDTGELFF
TRBV9	TRBJ2-1	NA	NA	TGTGCCAGCAGCGTAGTGGATATGGGATCAGACACCTACAAGTACAATGAGCAGTTCTTC	CASSVVDMGSDTYKYNEQFF
TRBV6-6	TRBJ1-5	NA	TRBD1	TGTGCCAGCAGTCACTTCAGGGGGCTTAGCAATCAGCCCCAGCATTTT	CASSHFRGLSNQPQHF
TRBV29-1	TRBJ2-5	NA	NA	TGCAGCGCCGAAGGTGGCGGACGAAGCCAAGAGACCCAGTACTTC	CSAEGGGRSQETQYF
TRBV6-6	TRBJ1-1	NA	NA	TGTGCCAGCAGGGACTTGAACACTGAAGCTTTCTTT	CASRDLNTEAFF
TRBV6-5	TRBJ2-7	NA	NA	TGTGCCAGCAGTTACGGCAGGGGAGATCCTTTATACTTC	CASSYGRGDPLYF
TRBV28	TRBJ1-1	NA	NA	TGTGCCAGCAGTCTAACAGAGAACACTGAAGCTTTCTTT	CASSLTENTEAFF
TRBV4-2	TRBJ2-7	few	TRBD2	TGTGCCAGCAGCCAAGTCGCCGGGGGGATCTCCTACGAGCAGTACTTC	CASSQVAGGISYEQYF
TRBV5-1	TRBJ2-7	NA	NA	TGCGCCAGCAGCTTGTCGTCGGCCAGAGCCTACGAGCAGTACTTC	CASSLSSARAYEQYF
TRBV28	TRBJ2-7	NA	NA	TGTGCCAGCCGGAACAGGGTGACCTACGAGCAGTACTTC	CASRNRVTYEQYF
TRBV28	TRBJ2-1	NA	TRBD2	TGTGCCAGCAGTTCTAGCGGGACGACCAATGAGCAGTTCTTC	CASSSSGTTNEQFF
TRBV28	TRBJ1-3	NA	NA	TGTGCCAGCAAAGTGGGCTCTGGAAACACCATATATTTT	CASKVGSGNTIYF
TRBV6-1	TRBJ1-1	NA	NA	TGTGCCAGCAGTGAAGTGCAGTCGGGTGCTGAAGCTTTCTTT	CASSEVQSGAEAFF
TRBV2	TRBJ2-7	NA	NA	TGTGCCAGCAGGCGAACGACGATCGACGAGCAGTACTTC	CASRRTTIDEQYF